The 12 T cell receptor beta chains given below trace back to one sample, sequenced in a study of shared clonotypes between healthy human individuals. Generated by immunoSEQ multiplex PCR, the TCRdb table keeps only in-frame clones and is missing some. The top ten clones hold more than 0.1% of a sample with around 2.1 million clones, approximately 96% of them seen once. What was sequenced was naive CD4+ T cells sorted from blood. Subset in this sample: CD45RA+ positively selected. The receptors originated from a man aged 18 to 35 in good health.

CDR3 sequence: CAISGGSEGGSTDTQYF. CDR3 bases: TGTGCCATCAGTGGGGGTAGCGAGGGAGGAAGCACAGATACGCAGTATTTT. The chain employs TRBV10-3 and TRBJ2-3, with D possibly matching TRBD2 (6 bases). V lost 4 bases and J lost 0, with 17 bases in between. Germline V CDR1 and CDR2: ENHRY, SYGVKD. The CDR3 extends over 17 amino acids.

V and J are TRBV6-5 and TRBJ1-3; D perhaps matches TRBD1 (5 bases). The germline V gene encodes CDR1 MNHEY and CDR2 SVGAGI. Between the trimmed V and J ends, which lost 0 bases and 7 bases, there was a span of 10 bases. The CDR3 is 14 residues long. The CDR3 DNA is TGTGCCAGCAGTTACTCAACCGGGGCGAACACCATATATTTT. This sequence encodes CASSYSTGANTIYF.

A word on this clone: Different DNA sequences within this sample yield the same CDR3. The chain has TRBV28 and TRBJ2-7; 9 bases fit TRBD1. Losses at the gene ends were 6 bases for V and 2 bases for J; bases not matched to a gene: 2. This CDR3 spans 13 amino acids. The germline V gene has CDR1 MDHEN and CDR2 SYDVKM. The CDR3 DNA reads TGTGCCAGCAGAGGGACAGGGCCCTACGAGCAGTACTTC. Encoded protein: CASRGTGPYEQYF.

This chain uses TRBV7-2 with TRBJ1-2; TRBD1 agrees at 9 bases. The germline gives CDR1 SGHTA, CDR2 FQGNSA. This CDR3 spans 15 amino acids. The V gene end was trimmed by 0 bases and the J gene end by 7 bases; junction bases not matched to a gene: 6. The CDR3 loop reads CASSLAGTGYGGYTF. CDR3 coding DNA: TGTGCCAGCAGCTTAGCGGGGACAGGGTACGGTGGCTACACCTTC.

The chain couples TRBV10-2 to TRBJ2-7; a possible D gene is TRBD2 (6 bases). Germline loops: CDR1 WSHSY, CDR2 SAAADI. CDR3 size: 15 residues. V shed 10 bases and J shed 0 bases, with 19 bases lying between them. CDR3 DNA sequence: TGCGCCACTCTCCTTCCGGGGGTCAGCTCCTACGAGCAGTACTTC. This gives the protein CATLLPGVSSYEQYF.

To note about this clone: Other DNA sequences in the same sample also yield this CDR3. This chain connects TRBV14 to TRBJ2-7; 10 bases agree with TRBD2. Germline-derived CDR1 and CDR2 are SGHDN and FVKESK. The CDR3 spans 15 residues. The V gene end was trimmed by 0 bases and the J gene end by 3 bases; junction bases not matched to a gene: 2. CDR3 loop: CASSQELAGSYEQYF. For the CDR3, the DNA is TGTGCCAGCAGCCAAGAACTAGCGGGGAGCTACGAGCAGTACTTC.

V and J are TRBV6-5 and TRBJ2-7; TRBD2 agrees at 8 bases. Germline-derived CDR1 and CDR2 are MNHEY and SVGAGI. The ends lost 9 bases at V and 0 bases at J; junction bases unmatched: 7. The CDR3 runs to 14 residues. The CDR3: CASKSGGSSYEQYF. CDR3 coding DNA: TGTGCCAGTAAAAGCGGGGGAAGCTCCTACGAGCAGTACTTC.

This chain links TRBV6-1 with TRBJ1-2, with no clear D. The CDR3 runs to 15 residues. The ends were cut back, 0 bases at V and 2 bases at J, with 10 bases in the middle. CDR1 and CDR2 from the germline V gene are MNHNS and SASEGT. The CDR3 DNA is TGTGCCAGCAGTGAAGCGCCTAACGGCAACTATGGCTACACCTTC. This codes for CASSEAPNGNYGYTF.

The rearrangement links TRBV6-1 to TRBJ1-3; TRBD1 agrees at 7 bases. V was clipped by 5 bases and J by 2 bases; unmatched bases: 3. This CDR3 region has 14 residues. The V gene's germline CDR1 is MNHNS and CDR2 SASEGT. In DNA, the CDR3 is TGTGCCAGCAGTCTCGGGACAGCTGGAAACACCATATATTTT. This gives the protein CASSLGTAGNTIYF.

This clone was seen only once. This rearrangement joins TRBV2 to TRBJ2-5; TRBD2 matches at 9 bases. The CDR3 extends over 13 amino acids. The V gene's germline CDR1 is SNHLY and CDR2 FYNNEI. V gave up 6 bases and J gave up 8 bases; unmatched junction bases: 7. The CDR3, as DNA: TGTGCCAGCAGGGCTAGCGGGGAAGGCACCCAGTACTTC. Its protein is CASRASGEGTQYF.

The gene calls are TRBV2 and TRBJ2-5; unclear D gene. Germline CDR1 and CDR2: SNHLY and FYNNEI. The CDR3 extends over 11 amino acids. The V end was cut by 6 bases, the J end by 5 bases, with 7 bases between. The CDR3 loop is CASRVAETQYF. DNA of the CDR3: TGTGCCAGCAGGGTTGCGGAGACCCAGTACTTC.

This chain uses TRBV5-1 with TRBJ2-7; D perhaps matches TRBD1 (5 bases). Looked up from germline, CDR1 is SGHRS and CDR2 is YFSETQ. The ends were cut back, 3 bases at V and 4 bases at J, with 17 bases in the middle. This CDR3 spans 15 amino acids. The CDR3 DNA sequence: TGCGCCAGCAGCTGGCGCGAGGCAGGGTTGTACGAGCAGTACTTC. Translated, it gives CASSWREAGLYEQYF.